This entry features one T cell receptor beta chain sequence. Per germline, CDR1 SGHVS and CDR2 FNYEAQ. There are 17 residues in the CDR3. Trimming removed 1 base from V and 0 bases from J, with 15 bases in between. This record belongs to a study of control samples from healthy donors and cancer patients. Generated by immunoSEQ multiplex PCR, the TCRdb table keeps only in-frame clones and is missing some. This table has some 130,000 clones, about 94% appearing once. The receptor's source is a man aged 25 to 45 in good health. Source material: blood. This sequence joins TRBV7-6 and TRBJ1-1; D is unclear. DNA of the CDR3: TGTGCCAGCAGCTTAGGGAAGGTTGGGCGGATGAACACTGAAGCTTTCTTT. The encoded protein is CASSLGKVGRMNTEAFF.